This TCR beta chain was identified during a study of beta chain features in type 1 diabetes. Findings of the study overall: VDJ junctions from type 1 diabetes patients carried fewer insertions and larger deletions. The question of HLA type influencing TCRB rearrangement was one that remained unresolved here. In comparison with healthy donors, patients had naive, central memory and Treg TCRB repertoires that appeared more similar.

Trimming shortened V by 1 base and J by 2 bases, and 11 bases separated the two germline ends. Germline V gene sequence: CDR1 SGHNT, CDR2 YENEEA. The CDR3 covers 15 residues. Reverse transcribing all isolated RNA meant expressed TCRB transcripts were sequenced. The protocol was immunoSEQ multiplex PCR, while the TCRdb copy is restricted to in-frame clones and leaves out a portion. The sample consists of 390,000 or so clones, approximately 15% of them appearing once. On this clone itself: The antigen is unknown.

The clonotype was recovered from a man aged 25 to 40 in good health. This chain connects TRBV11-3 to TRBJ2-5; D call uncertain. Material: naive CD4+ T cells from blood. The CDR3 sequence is CASSLGGTEQETQYF. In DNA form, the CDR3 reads TGTGCCAGCAGCTTAGGTGGTACGGAACAAGAGACCCAGTACTTC.